The 17 T cell receptor beta chains given below trace back to one sample, sequenced in a study of beta chain features in type 1 diabetes. Since all of the isolated RNA was reverse transcribed, expressed TCRB transcripts were what got sequenced. Libraries were prepared by immunoSEQ multiplex PCR; TCRdb keeps only in-frame clonotypes and omits some of them. The table lists some 410,000 clones, over 10% of them singletons. The sequenced material came from naive CD4+ T cells from blood. The receptors come from a woman aged 18-29 years in good health.

As concerns this clone: At one end, the junction sequence differs from germline, possibly due to a read error. This chain links TRBV5-4 with TRBJ2-7; the D is unclear. The germline CDR1 and CDR2 sequences are SGHNT and YYREEE (reference sequence). The CDR3 is 13 residues long. The CDR3 DNA reads TGTGCCAGCCGCTTCGGTTTTAGGGACGAGCAGTACTTC. The encoded protein is CASRFGFRDEQYF.

This chain connects TRBV2 to TRBJ2-6; D is possibly TRBD1 (6 bases). The V end was cut by 5 bases, the J end by 8 bases, with 13 bases between. The CDR3 is 14 amino acids. Germline CDR1 and CDR2: SNHLY and FYNNEI. The CDR3 bases are TGTGCCAGCAGTCCCTCTCAGGGGTCCAACGTCCTGACTTTC. It specifies CASSPSQGSNVLTF.

This clone showed up just a few times. V gene TRBV19 combines with J gene TRBJ1-1, with D unclear. Looked up from germline, CDR1 is LNHDA and CDR2 is SQIVND (reference sequence). The V gene lost 8 bases and the J gene lost 3 bases, with 19 bases spanning the gap. CDR3 length: 15 residues. The CDR3 region is CASLRVKGGYTEAFF. CDR3 DNA: TGTGCCAGTCTCCGGGTCAAAGGAGGCTACACTGAAGCTTTCTTT.

V gene TRBV15 combines with J gene TRBJ1-5, with 12 bases matching TRBD1. V dropped 0 bases and J dropped 6; count of bases not matched to a gene: 3. Germline lookup yields CDR1 LNHNV and CDR2 YYDKDF (reference sequence). There are 16 residues in the CDR3. The CDR3 spells CATSRDRDRGLQPQHF. In nucleotides, the CDR3 is TGTGCCACCAGCAGAGATAGGGACAGGGGGCTTCAGCCCCAGCATTTT. The variable domain in full, completed from reference TRBV15 and TRBJ1-5, reads DAMVIQNPRYQVTQFGKPVTLSCSQTLNHNVMYWYQQKSSQAPKLLFHYYDKDFNNEADTPDNFQSRRPNTSFCFLDIRSPGLGDTAMYLCATSRDRDRGLQPQHFGDGTRLSIL.

This sequence joins TRBV5-4 and TRBJ2-5; TRBD1 or TRBD2 may be the D gene (5 bases each). With 2 bases removed from V and 4 bases from J, the gap between germline ends came to 9 bases. CDR3 size: 13 residues. Per germline, CDR1 SGHNT and CDR2 YYREEE (reference sequence). Here the CDR3 DNA reads TGTGCCAGCAGCTTTGCAGGGAGAGAGACCCAGTACTTC. Protein sequence: CASSFAGRETQYF.

The gene calls are TRBV7-3 and TRBJ2-1, with no clear D. This CDR3 is 15 amino acids long. V shed 0 bases and J shed 8 bases, with 14 bases lying between them. Germline CDR1 SGHTA, CDR2 FQGTGA. CDR3 loop: CASSLTGSLGDEQFF. Written as DNA, the CDR3 is TGTGCCAGCAGCTTAACCGGGTCCTTAGGCGATGAGCAGTTCTTC.

This clone was counted between two and nine times. The chain has TRBV19 and TRBJ2-7; 9 nucleotides align to TRBD1. CDR1 is LNHDA, CDR2 SQIVND, per germline (reference sequence). The CDR3 runs 14 residues. V was clipped by 6 bases and J by 1 base; unmatched bases: 4. CDR3 loop: CASRPGTGSYEQYF. The CDR3 DNA sequence: TGTGCCAGTAGACCCGGGACAGGGTCCTACGAGCAGTACTTC.

This rearrangement joins TRBV5-1 to TRBJ2-5; 8 bases line up with TRBD1. The CDR3 sequence is 13 residues long. The J segment lost 8 bases and the V segment lost 3 bases, leaving 6 bases of the junction unmatched. Germline CDR1 reads SGHRS; CDR2 reads YFSETQ. The CDR3 reads CASSSQGDDTQYF. CDR3 bases: TGCGCCAGCAGCTCACAGGGGGACGACACCCAGTACTTC.

The gene calls are TRBV6-6 and TRBJ2-1; TRBD2 agrees at 7 bases. Per the germline V gene, CDR1 is MNHNY and CDR2 is SVGAGI (reference sequence). The CDR3 is 14 residues long. V lost 6 bases, J lost 6 bases, and 8 bases stayed unmatched. CDR3 loop: CASSGLAVGNEQFF. Here the CDR3 DNA reads TGTGCCAGCAGCGGGCTAGCGGTAGGCAATGAGCAGTTCTTC.

This clone was detected a few times. This sample also contains other DNA sequences that code for the same CDR3. The CDR3 sequence: CSVRTGTNYGYTF. In nucleotides, the CDR3 is TGCAGCGTACGGACAGGGACTAACTATGGCTACACCTTC. The rearrangement joins TRBV29-1 to TRBJ1-2; 8 nucleotides agree with TRBD1. The CDR3 loop spans 13 amino acids. Germline V gene lookup returns CDR1 SQVTM and CDR2 ANQGSEA. V shed 6 bases and J 0 bases; nucleotides not matched to a gene: 3.

The chain links TRBV15 to TRBJ1-6; D is unresolved. With 0 bases removed from V and 5 bases from J, the gap between germline ends came to 5 bases. Per germline, CDR1 LNHNV and CDR2 YYDKDF (reference sequence). This CDR3 spans 14 amino acids. CDR3 amino acids: CATSRDVDNSPLHF. CDR3 nucleotide sequence: TGTGCCACCAGCAGAGACGTGGATAATTCACCCCTCCACTTT.

The chain uses TRBV18 and TRBJ1-2; D not certain. Trimming stripped 3 bases from V and 6 bases from J, with 11 bases between. The CDR3 totals 13 residues. CDR1 and CDR2 (germline): KGHSH, LQKENI. CDR3 region: CASSPRTRDGYTF. CDR3 in DNA: TGTGCCAGCTCACCCCGCACCCGGGATGGCTACACCTTC.

This clone was picked up a small number of times. The V and J genes are TRBV7-2 and TRBJ1-2; 7 bases align to TRBD1. The V gene end was trimmed by 4 bases and the J gene end by 6 bases; junction bases not matched to a gene: 8. The CDR3 is 14 amino acids. CDR1 and CDR2 (germline): SGHTA, FQGNSA. In DNA form, the CDR3 reads TGTGCCAGCAGCTCCTACGGGACAGAGAATGGCTACACCTTC. It specifies CASSSYGTENGYTF.

This clone was recorded a few times. The chain is built from TRBV7-9 and TRBJ1-2; 7 bases are a match to TRBD1. The trim removed 5 bases at V and 3 bases at J, leaving 6 bases unmatched. CDR1 SEHNR and CDR2 FQNEAQ come from the germline V gene (reference sequence). CDR3 length: 14 amino acids. For the CDR3, the DNA is TGTGCCAGCAGCACCCCGACAGGGCACTATGGCTACACCTTC. It codes for CASSTPTGHYGYTF.

This chain uses TRBV9 with TRBJ2-1; TRBD2 agrees at 7 bases. Germline CDR1 reads SGDLS; CDR2 reads YYNGEE. The CDR3 length is 14 residues. J lost 0 bases, V lost 7 bases, and 4 bases had no gene match. CDR3 residues: CASDRGSSYNEQFF. The CDR3 DNA reads TGTGCCAGCGACCGCGGGAGCTCCTACAATGAGCAGTTCTTC.

This clone was seen a few times. The CDR3: CASSYAGTYEQYF. For the CDR3, the DNA is TGTGCCAGCAGTTACGCGGGCACCTACGAGCAGTACTTC. V usage is TRBV6-5 and J usage is TRBJ2-7; possible D gene TRBD2, 5 bases. The V gene lost 2 bases and the J gene lost 2 bases, with 7 bases spanning the gap. The germline V gene encodes CDR1 MNHEY and CDR2 SVGAGI. The CDR3 is 13 residues long.

This clone has a handful of counts. As DNA, the CDR3 is TGCGCCAGCAGCTTGCCGGGGGGCGGCTCTCACCGATCAGATACGCAGTATTTT. This translates into CASSLPGGGSHRSDTQYF. The genes are TRBV5-1 and TRBJ2-3, with D maybe TRBD2 (7 bases). The CDR3 is 18 amino acids. Germline CDR1 is SGHRS and CDR2 is YFSETQ. V was clipped by 1 base and J by 4 bases, with 22 bases between them.